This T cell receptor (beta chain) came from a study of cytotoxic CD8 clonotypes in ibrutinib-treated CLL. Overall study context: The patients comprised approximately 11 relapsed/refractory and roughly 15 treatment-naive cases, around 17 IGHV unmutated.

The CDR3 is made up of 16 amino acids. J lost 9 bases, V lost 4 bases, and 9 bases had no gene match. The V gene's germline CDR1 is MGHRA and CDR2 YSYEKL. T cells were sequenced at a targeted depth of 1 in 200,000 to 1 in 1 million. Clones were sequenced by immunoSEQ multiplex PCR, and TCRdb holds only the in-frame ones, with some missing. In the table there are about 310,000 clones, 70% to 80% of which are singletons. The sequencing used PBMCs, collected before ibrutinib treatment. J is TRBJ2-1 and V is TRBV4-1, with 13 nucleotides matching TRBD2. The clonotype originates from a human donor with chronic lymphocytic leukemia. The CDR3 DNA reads TGCGCCAGCAGCCTTACGGGACTAGCGGGACTAGGTGAGCAGTTCTTC. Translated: CASSLTGLAGLGEQFF.